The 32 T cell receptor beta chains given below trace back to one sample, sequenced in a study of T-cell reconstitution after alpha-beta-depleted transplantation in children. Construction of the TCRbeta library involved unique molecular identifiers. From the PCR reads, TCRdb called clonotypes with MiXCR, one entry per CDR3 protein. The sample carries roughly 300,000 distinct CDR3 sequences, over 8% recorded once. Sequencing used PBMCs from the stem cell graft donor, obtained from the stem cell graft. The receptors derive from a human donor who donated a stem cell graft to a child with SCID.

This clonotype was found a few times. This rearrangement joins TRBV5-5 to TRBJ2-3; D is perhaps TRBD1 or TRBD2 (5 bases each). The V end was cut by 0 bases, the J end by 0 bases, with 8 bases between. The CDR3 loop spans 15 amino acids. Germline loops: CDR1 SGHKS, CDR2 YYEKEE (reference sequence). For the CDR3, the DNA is TGTGCCAGCAGCTTGGGGGGGTTTAGCACAGATACGCAGTATTTT. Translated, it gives CASSLGGFSTDTQYF.

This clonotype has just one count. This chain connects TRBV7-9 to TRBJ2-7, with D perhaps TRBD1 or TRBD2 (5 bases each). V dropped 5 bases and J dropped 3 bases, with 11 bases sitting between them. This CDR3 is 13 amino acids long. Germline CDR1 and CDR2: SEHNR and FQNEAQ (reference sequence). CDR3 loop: CASSDSGLYEQYF. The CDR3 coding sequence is TGTGCCAGCAGCGACAGTGGACTCTACGAGCAGTACTTC.

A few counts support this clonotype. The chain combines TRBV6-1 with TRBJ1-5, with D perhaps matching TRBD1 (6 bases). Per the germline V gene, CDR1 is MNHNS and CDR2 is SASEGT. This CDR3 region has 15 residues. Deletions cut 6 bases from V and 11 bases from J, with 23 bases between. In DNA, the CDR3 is TGTGCCAGCAGCGAATTCCGGGACATTGGAGGGGCCCAGCATTTT. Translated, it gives CASSEFRDIGGAQHF.

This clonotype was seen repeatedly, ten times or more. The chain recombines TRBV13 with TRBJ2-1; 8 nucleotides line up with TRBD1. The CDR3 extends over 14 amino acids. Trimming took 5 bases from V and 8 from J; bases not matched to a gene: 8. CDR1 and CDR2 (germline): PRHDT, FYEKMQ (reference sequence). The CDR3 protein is CASSPGTGRDEQFF. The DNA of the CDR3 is TGTGCCAGCAGCCCTGGGACAGGTAGAGATGAGCAGTTCTTC.

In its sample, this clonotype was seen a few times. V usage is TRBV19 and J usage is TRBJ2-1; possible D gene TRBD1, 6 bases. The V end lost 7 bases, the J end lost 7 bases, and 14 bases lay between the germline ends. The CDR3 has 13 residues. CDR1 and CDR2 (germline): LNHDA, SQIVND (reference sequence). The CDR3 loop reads CASKATGPNEQFF. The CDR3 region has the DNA TGTGCCAGTAAGGCGACAGGCCCAAATGAGCAGTTCTTC.

The CDR3: CASSLRSSSYNEQFF. Here the CDR3 DNA reads TGTGCCAGCAGTTTACGGTCAAGCTCCTACAATGAGCAGTTCTTC. V and J are TRBV12-3 or TRBV12-4 and TRBJ2-1; D remains ambiguous. The V end lost 2 bases, the J end lost 0 bases, and 8 bases lay between the germline ends. CDR3 length equals 15 residues.

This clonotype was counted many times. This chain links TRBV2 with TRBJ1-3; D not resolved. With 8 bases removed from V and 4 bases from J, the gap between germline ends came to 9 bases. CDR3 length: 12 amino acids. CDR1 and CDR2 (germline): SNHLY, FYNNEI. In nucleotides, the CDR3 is TGTGCCAGCGCGCCACAGGGAAACACCATATATTTT. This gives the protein CASAPQGNTIYF.

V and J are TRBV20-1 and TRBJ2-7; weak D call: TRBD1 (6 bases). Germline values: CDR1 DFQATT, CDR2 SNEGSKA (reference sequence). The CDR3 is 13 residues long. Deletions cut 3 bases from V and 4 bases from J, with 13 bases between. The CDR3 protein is CSASLGAVYEQYF. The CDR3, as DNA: TGCAGTGCTAGTTTGGGGGCGGTATACGAGCAGTACTTC.

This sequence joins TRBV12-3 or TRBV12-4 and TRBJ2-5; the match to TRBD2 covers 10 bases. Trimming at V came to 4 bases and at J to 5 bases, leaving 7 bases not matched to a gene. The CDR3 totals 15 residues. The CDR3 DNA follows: TGTGCCAGCAGTTCAAGCGGGGGGGCAGAGGAGACCCAGTACTTC. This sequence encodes CASSSSGGAEETQYF.

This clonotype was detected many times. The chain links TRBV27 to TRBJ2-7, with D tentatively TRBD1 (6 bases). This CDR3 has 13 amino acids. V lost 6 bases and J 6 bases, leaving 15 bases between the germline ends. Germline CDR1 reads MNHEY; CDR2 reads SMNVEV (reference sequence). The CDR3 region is CASSGRGEGEQYF. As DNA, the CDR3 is TGTGCCAGCAGCGGCAGGGGAGAGGGCGAGCAGTACTTC.

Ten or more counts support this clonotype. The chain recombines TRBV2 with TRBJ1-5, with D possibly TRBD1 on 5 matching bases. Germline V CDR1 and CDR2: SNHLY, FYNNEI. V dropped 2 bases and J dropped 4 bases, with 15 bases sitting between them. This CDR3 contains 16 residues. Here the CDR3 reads CASSEREPGRNQPQHF. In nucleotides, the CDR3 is TGTGCCAGCAGTGAAAGGGAACCGGGACGTAATCAGCCCCAGCATTTT.

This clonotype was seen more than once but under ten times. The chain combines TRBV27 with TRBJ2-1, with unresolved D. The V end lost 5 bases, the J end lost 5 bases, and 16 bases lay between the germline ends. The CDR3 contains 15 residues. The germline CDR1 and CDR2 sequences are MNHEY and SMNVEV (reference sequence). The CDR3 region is CASSPDRLANNEQFF. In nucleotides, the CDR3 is TGTGCCAGCAGTCCCGATCGGCTCGCCAACAATGAGCAGTTCTTC.

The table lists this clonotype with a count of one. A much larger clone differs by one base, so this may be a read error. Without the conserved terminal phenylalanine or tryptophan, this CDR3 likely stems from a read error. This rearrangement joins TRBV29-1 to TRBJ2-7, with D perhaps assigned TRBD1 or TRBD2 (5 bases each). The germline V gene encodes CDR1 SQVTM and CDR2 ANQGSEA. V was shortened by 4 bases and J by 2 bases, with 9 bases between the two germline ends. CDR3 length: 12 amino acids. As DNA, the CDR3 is TGCAGCGTTGGGGACGGTACCTACGAGCAGTACTTA. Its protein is CSVGDGTYEQYL.

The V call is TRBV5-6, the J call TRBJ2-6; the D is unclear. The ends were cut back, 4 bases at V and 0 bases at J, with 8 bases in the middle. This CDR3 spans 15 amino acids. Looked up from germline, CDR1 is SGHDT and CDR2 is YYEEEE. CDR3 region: CASSGVISGANVLTF. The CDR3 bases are TGTGCCAGCAGCGGAGTAATCTCTGGGGCCAACGTCCTGACTTTC.

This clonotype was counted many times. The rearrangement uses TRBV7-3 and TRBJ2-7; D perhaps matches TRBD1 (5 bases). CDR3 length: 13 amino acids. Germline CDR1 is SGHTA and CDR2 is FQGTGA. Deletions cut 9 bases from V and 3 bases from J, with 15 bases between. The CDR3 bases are TGTGCCAGTGGAAGGACACAACTCTACGAGCAGTACTTC. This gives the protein CASGRTQLYEQYF.

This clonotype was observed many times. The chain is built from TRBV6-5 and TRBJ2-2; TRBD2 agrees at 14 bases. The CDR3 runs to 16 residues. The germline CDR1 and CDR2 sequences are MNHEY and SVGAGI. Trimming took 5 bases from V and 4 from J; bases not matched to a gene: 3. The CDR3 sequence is CASSRLAGGGTGELFF. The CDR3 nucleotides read TGTGCCAGCAGTAGACTAGCGGGGGGGGGCACCGGGGAGCTGTTTTTT.

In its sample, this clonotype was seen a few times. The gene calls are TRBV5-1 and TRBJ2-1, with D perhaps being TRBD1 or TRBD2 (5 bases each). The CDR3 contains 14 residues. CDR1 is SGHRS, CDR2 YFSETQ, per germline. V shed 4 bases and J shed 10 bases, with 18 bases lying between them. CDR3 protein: CASSLPTGTAEQFF. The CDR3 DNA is TGCGCCAGCAGCCTCCCTACCGGGACGGCCGAGCAGTTCTTC. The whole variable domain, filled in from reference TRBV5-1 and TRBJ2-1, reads KAGVTQTPRYLIKTRGQQVTLSCSPISGHRSVSWYQQTPGQGLQFLFEYFSETQRNKGNFPGRFSGRQFSNSRSEMNVSTLELGDSALYLCASSLPTGTAEQFFGPGTRLTVL.

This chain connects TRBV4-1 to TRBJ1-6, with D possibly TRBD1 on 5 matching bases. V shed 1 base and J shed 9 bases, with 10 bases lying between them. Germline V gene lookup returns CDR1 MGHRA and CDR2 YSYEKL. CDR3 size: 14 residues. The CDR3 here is CASSQVQGSSPLHF. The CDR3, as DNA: TGCGCCAGCAGCCAAGTGCAGGGAAGTTCACCCCTCCACTTT.

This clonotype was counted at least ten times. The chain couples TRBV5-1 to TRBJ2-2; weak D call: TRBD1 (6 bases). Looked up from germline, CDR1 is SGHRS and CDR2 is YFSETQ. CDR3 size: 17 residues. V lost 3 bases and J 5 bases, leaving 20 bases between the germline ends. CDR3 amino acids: CASSSTPQGLLTGELFF. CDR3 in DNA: TGCGCCAGCAGCTCCACACCTCAGGGGTTACTAACCGGGGAGCTGTTTTTT.

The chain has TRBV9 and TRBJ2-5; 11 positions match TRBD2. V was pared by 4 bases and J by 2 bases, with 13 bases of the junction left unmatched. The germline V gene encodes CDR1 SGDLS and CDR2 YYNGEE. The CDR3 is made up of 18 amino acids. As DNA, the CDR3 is TGTGCCAGCAGCACCAATAGCGGGGGGGGATATATGCAAGAGACCCAGTACTTC. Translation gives CASSTNSGGGYMQETQYF.

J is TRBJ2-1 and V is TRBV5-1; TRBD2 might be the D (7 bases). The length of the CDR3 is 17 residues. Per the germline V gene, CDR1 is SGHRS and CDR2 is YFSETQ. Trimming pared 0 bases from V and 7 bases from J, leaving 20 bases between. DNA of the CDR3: TGCGCCAGCAGCTTGGCCCTACAGGGAGGGATTGGTAATGAGCAGTTCTTC. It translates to CASSLALQGGIGNEQFF.

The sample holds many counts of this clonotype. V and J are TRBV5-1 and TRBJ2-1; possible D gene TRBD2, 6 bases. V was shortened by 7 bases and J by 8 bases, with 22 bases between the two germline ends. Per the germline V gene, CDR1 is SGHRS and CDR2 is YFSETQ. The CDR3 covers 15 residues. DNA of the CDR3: TGCGCCAGCGGGGGGTTAGTTAGCGAGGGCGATGAGCAGTTCTTC. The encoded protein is CASGGLVSEGDEQFF.

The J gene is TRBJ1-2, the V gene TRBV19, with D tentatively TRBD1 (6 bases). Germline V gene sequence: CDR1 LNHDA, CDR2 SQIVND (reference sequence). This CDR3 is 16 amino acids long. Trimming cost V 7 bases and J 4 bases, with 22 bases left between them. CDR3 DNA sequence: TGTGCCAGTATCCCTCCCGGACACAGGGTCGGCTATGGCTACACCTTC. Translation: CASIPPGHRVGYGYTF.

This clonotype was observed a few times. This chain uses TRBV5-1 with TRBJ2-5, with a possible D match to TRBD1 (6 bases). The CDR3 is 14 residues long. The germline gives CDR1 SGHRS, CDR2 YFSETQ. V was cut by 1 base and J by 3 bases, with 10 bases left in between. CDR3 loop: CASSLSTGEETQYF. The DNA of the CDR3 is TGCGCCAGCAGCTTGTCGACAGGAGAAGAGACCCAGTACTTC.

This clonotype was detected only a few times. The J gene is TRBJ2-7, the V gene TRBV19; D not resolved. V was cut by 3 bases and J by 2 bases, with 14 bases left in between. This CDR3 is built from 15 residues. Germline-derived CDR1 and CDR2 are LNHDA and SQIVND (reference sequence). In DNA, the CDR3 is TGTGCCAGTAGTATTTCGGGCAAAGTCGCCTACGAGCAGTACTTC. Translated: CASSISGKVAYEQYF.

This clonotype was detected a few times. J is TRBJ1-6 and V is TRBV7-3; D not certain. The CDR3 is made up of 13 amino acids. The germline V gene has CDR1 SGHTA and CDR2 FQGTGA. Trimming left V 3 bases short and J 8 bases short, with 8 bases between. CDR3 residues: CASSFGGDSPLHF. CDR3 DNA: TGTGCCAGCAGCTTTGGCGGCGATTCACCCCTCCACTTT.

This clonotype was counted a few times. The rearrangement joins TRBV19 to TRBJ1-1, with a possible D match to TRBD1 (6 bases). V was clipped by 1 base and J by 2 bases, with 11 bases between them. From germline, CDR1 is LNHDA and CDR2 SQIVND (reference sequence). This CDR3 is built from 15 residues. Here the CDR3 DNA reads TGTGCCAGTAGTATAGTCGACAGGCTAAACACTGAAGCTTTCTTT. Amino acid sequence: CASSIVDRLNTEAFF.

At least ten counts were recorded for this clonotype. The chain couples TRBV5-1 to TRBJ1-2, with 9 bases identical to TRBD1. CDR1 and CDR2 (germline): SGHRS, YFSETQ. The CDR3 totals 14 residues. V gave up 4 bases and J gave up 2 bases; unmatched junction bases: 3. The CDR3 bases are TGCGCCAGCAGCAAGGGGACAGGGAACTATGGCTACACCTTC. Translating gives CASSKGTGNYGYTF.

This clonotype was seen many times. The CDR3 bases are TGCAGGAATACTTCCGGGACTAGCGGCAATGAGCAGTTCTTC. Amino acid sequence: CRNTSGTSGNEQFF. The chain employs TRBV20-1 and TRBJ2-1, with 11 bases aligning to TRBD2. The CDR3 length is 14 residues. Germline CDR1 DFQATT, CDR2 SNEGSKA (reference sequence).

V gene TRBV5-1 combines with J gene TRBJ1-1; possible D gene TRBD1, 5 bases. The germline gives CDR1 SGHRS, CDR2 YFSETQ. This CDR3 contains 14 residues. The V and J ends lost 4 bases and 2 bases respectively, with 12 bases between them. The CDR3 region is CASSAGLRNTEAFF. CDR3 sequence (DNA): TGCGCCAGCAGCGCGGGACTGCGAAACACTGAAGCTTTCTTT.

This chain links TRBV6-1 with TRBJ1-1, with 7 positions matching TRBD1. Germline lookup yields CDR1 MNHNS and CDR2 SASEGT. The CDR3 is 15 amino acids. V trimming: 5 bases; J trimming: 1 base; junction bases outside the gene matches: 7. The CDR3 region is CASSTLPGGNTEAFF. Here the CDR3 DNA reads TGTGCCAGCAGTACCCTTCCAGGGGGGAACACTGAAGCTTTCTTT.

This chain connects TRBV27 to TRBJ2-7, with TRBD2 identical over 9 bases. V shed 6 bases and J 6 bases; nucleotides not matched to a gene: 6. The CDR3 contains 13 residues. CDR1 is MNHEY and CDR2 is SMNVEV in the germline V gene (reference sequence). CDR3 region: CASSPAGGVEQYF. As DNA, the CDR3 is TGTGCCAGCAGCCCGGCGGGGGGGGTCGAGCAGTACTTC.